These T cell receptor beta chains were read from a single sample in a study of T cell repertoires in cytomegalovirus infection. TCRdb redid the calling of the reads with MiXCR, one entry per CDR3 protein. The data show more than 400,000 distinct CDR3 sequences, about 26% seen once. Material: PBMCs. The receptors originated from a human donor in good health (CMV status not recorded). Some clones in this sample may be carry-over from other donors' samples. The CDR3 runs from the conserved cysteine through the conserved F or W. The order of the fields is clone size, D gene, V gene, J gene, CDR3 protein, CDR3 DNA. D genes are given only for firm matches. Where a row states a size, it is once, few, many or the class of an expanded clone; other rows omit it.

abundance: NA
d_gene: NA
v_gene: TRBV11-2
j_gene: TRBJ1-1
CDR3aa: CASSFNPNTEAFF
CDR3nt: TGTGCCAGCAGCTTTAACCCGAACACTGAAGCTTTCTTT

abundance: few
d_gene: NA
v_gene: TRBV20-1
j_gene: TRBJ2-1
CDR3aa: CSASGTSYNEQFF
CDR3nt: TGCAGTGCTAGCGGGACTTCCTACAATGAGCAGTTCTTC

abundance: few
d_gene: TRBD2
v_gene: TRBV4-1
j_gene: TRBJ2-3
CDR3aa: CASSQFRLAGGQTDTQYF
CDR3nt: TGCGCCAGCAGCCAATTCCGACTAGCGGGAGGGCAAACAGATACGCAGTATTTT

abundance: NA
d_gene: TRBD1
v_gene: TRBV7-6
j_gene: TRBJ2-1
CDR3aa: CASSLGTVSSYNEQFF
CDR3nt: TGTGCCAGCAGCTTGGGGACAGTGAGCTCCTACAATGAGCAGTTCTTC

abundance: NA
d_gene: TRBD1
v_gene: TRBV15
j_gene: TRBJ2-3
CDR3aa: CATSRERQGNWQYF
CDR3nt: TGTGCCACCAGCAGAGAGAGACAGGGTAACTGGCAGTATTTT

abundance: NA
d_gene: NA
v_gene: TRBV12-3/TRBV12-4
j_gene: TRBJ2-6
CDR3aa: CASSPVGANVLTF
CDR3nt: TGTGCCAGCAGTCCTGTCGGGGCCAACGTCCTGACTTTC

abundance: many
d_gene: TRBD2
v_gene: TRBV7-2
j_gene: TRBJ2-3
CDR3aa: CASTRGSLLDTQYF
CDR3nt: TGTGCCAGCACGCGCGGGAGTCTATTAGATACGCAGTATTTT

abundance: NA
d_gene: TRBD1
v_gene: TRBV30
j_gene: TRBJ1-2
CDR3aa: CAWSPPGQSF
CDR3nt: TGTGCCTGGAGTCCCCCGGGACAGAGCTTC

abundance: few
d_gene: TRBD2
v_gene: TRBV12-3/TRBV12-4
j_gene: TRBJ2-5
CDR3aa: CASSYLLAGKGGETQYF
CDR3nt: TGTGCCAGCAGTTACCTACTAGCGGGAAAAGGGGGAGAGACCCAGTACTTC

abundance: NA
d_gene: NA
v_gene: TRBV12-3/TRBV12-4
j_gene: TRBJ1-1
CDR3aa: CAIRWGGGNTEAFF
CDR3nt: TGTGCCATCCGTTGGGGGGGCGGGAACACTGAAGCTTTCTTT

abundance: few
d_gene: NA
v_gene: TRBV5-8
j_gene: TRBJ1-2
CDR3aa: CASSPDMDYGYTF
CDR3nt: TGTGCCAGCAGCCCCGATATGGACTATGGCTACACCTTC

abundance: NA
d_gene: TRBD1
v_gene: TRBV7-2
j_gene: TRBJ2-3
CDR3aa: CASSSTGVADTQYF
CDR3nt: TGTGCCAGCAGCTCAACAGGGGTTGCAGATACGCAGTATTTT

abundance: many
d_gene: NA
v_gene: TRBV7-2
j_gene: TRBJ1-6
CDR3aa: CASSLAGRANNSPLHF
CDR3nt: TGTGCCAGCAGCTTAGCGGGCAGGGCAAATAATTCACCCCTCCACTTT

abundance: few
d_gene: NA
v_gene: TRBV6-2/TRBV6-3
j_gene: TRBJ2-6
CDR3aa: CASSFRASGANVLTF
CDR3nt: TGTGCCAGCAGTTTTCGGGCCTCTGGGGCCAACGTCCTGACTTTC

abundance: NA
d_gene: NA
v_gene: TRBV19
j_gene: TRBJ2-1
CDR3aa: CASTPRRTADNEQFF
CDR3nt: TGTGCCAGTACGCCGAGGAGGACAGCAGACAATGAGCAGTTCTTC

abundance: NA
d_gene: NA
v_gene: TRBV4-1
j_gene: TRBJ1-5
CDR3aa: CASSQGAGNNQPQHF
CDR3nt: TGCGCCAGCAGCCAAGGGGCAGGGAACAATCAGCCCCAGCATTTT

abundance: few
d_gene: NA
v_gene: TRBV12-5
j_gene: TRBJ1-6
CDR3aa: CASGTYPPPGHDNSPLHF
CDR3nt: TGTGCTAGTGGTACCTATCCCCCTCCGGGCCACGATAATTCACCCCTCCACTTT

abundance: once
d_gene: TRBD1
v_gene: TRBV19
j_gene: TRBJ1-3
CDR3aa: CASRQGGTGNTIYF
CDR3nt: TGTGCCAGTCGACAGGGAGGAACTGGAAACACCATATATTTT